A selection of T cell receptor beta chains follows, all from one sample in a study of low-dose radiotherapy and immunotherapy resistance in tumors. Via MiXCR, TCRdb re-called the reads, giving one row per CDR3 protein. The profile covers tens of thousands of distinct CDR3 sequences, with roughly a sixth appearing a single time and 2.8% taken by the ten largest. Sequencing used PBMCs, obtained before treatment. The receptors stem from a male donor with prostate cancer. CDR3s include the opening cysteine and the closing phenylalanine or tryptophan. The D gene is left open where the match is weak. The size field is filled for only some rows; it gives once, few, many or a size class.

TGCGCCAGCAGCTCCAGCGGGGTACAAGAGACCCAGTACTTC | CASSSSGVQETQYF | many | TRBD2 | TRBJ2-5 | TRBV5-1
TGTGCCAGCGGAACAGGGGAGGACACAGATACGCAGTATTTT | CASGTGEDTDTQYF | many | . | TRBJ2-3 | TRBV9
TGTGCCAGTAGTTCTCAGGGGGGCGGTGGGACCCAGTACTTC | CASSSQGGGGTQYF | . | . | TRBJ2-5 | TRBV19
TGTGCCAGCAACCTACCCGGGGGTCCTACGCAGTATTTT | CASNLPGGPTQYF | many | . | TRBJ2-3 | TRBV6-1
TGTGCCAGCAGTTTCCTTCCCCAGGGGCGCGATGAGCAGTTCTTC | CASSFLPQGRDEQFF | few | . | TRBJ2-1 | TRBV28
TGTGCCAGCAGCTCGTGGGGGACAGCTTCCTCCTACGAGCAGTACTTC | CASSSWGTASSYEQYF | . | TRBD1 | TRBJ2-7 | TRBV12-3/TRBV12-4
TGCAGTGCTAGAGACTCGGGACTAGCGGGATCCCACTCCTACAATGAGCAGTTCTTC | CSARDSGLAGSHSYNEQFF | many | TRBD2 | TRBJ2-1 | TRBV20-1
TGTGCCAGCAGCGTGACCCTCTCTGGGGCCAACGTCCTGACTTTC | CASSVTLSGANVLTF | many | . | TRBJ2-6 | TRBV6-2/TRBV6-3
TGTGCCACCAGTGATCCCTCAGGAGAGCAGTTCTTC | CATSDPSGEQFF | many | . | TRBJ2-1 | TRBV24-1
TGTGCCAGCAGCTGGGGGGCCGTAGGCGCAGATACGCAGTATTTT | CASSWGAVGADTQYF | many | . | TRBJ2-3 | TRBV3-1
TGTGCCAGCAGTAGTAGCGGGGGCAATGAGCAGTTCTTC | CASSSSGGNEQFF | many | TRBD2 | TRBJ2-1 | TRBV6-5